This is a list of T cell receptor beta chains from one sample in a study of molecular identifiers for immune sequencing clone quantification. TCRdb re-analysed the PCR reads in MiXCR, keeping a single row per CDR3 protein. In the table there are 460,000 or so distinct CDR3 sequences, around 21% of which are singletons. The sequencing sample was made of naive CD8+ T cells from blood, with Jurkat cell RNA spiked in. These receptors were obtained from a human donor in good health. Some libraries in this study had Jurkat cell RNA spiked in. CDR3s include the opening cysteine and the closing phenylalanine or tryptophan. D genes are given only for firm matches. A row's size may be missing; if present it is once, few, many or a size class.

size | V | D | length | CDR3
NA | TRBV4-1 | NA | 14 | CASSQERGWIEQYF
few | TRBV20-1 | TRBD1 | 16 | CSARTGGFSGANVLTF
many | TRBV6-5 | TRBD1 | 16 | CASIATWTGTNTEAFF
NA | TRBV10-3 | NA | 13 | CAISAMDSYEQYF
many | TRBV13 | NA | 12 | CASSLEGQEAFF
many | TRBV28 | TRBD1 | 15 | CASKQTGGWTDTQYF
many | TRBV29-1 | TRBD1 | 16 | CSVEGAIGTGIRGYTF
many | TRBV5-1 | NA | 14 | CASSSWISADTQYF
many | TRBV5-1 | NA | 16 | CASRPWGASMNTEAFF
NA | TRBV2 | TRBD2 | 15 | CASSEELAGGYEQYF
NA | TRBV7-8 | TRBD2 | 15 | CASSLASGGLNEQFF
once | TRBV19 | NA | 16 | CASSFEPRGSKNIQYF
many | TRBV5-4 | NA | 13 | CASSLDTSPEQYF
many | TRBV7-9 | NA | 15 | CASSLASGTDTEAFF
few | TRBV5-6 | NA | 13 | CASSLRQSYEQYF
few | TRBV29-1 | NA | 17 | CSVEFGGRVINVNEQFF
NA | TRBV7-9 | NA | 14 | CASSTQGPQETQYF
NA | TRBV7-9 | NA | 14 | CASSSIGGNYGYTF
few | TRBV19 | NA | 15 | CASSSTWPASYEQYF
many | TRBV4-1 | TRBD1 | 15 | CASSQSGQGFYEQYF
NA | TRBV11-2 | NA | 18 | CASSLVPGYAGSYNEQFF
many | TRBV28 | NA | 17 | CASSLPGRSIYNSPLHF
few | TRBV19 | NA | 17 | CASSTPSGLASTDTQYF
NA | TRBV7-8 | TRBD2 | 14 | CASSFERGTYEQYF
NA | TRBV19 | NA | 17 | CASSSRRLTLDTGELFF
many | TRBV20-1 | NA | 15 | CSARDPRGGGLEQYF
NA | TRBV27 | NA | 16 | CASSLSKDSINYGYTF
few | TRBV15 | TRBD1 | 14 | CATSETGGYLEQYF
many | TRBV30 | NA | 13 | CAWNPIYTMGYTF
NA | TRBV9 | NA | 17 | CASSVGRDNSGANVLTF
many | TRBV27 | NA | 14 | CASSYRQGVGELFF
many | TRBV7-9 | NA | 12 | CASSLPGDTQYF
many | TRBV4-1 | NA | 15 | CASSQDWGINTEAFF
many | TRBV18 | NA | 14 | CASSQRDTYYGYTF
NA | TRBV12-5 | NA | 17 | CASGLGSTGSWQETQYF
NA | TRBV28 | TRBD2 | 15 | CASSFRGTTSYEQYF
few | TRBV19 | NA | 12 | CASSIVPYEQYF
NA | TRBV20-1 | NA | 16 | CSARDLGRAYINEQFF
many | TRBV7-8 | NA | 15 | CASSLTPGTYNEQFF
many | TRBV6-2/TRBV6-3 | NA | 13 | CASSAGISQPQHF
many | TRBV20-1 | NA | 12 | CSGNDFAYEQYF
many | TRBV20-1 | NA | 16 | CSARDLSIRSSYEQYF
many | TRBV7-2 | NA | 13 | CASSLGTAGEQYF
NA | TRBV28 | NA | 14 | CASSFWAAGTEAFF
NA | TRBV11-2 | NA | 12 | CASSEYKLEAFF
NA | TRBV6-6 | NA | 16 | CASSYYGTVTNEKLFF
few | TRBV7-9 | TRBD1 | 16 | CASSLRDRGLNEKLFF
few | TRBV19 | NA | 13 | CASRSGPQETQYF
many | TRBV12-3/TRBV12-4 | TRBD1 | 16 | CASSFLRDSMNTEAFF
many | TRBV7-2 | TRBD1 | 15 | CASSLGQAYNSPLHF
NA | TRBV18 | NA | 18 | CASPPPISGGVKNTEAFF
few | TRBV19 | NA | 14 | CASSIGWVNTEAFF